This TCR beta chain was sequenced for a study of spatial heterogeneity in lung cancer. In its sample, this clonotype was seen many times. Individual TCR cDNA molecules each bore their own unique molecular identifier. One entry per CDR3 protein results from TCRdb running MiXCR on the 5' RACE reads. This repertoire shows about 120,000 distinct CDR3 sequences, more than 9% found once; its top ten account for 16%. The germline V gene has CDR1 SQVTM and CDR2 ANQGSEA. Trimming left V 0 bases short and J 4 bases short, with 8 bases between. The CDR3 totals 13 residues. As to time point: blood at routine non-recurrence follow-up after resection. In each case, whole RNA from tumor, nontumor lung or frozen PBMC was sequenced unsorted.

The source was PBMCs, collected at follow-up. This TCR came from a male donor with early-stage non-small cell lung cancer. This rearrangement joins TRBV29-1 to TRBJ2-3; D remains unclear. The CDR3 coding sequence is TGCAGCGTTGAAGAGGCAGGTGCAGATACGCAGTATTTT. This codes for CSVEEAGADTQYF.